The rows below give T cell receptor beta chains drawn from one sample of a study of CD8+ T cells in alopecia areata. Produced via immunoSEQ multiplex PCR; TCRdb's table is partial and in-frame only. The table shows about 210,000 clones, with 64% occurring only once. The sample in question was CD4+ T cells sorted from blood, obtained at week 4, from a patient treated with tofacitinib. These TCRs come from a human donor with alopecia areata. Both conserved end residues are part of each CDR3. A D gene is named only where the DNA matches it firmly. Not every row has a clone size; where given, it reads once, few, many or a size class.

TGTGCCAGCAGCAACAGCTATGGCTACACCTTC	CASSNSYGYTF	NA	TRBV7-2	TRBJ1-2	few
TGCGCCAGCAGCCTCGACAGGGCATCTGGAAACACCATATATTTT	CASSLDRASGNTIYF	TRBD1	TRBV4-1	TRBJ1-3	NA
TGTGCCACCAGCAGAGAGGGAATTCCAGGGGTAATGAACACTGAAGCTTTCTTT	CATSREGIPGVMNTEAFF	NA	TRBV15	TRBJ1-1	NA
TGTGCCTGGAGTTTGACAGGGGCTGAGCAGTACTTC	CAWSLTGAEQYF	TRBD1	TRBV30	TRBJ2-7	NA
TGTGCCAGCAGCCCGGGGCCACCCTACGAGCAGTACTTC	CASSPGPPYEQYF	NA	TRBV7-9	TRBJ2-7	NA
TGTGCCAGCAGCCTACAGGGCCTGTCTACTCTCAATGAGCAGTTCTTC	CASSLQGLSTLNEQFF	NA	TRBV14	TRBJ2-1	NA
TGTGCCAGCACCCCCGCCCCGGCGGGCTCTGGGGCCAACGTCCTGACTTTC	CASTPAPAGSGANVLTF	NA	TRBV7-9	TRBJ2-6	NA
TGTGCCAGCAGTCCAATAGGTCGGAGAGGCTACACCTTC	CASSPIGRRGYTF	NA	TRBV11-2	TRBJ1-2	NA
TGTGCCTGGAGCAAACAGGGGAACACTGAAGCTTTCTTT	CAWSKQGNTEAFF	NA	TRBV30	TRBJ1-1	few
TGTGCCAGCTCACCGCCCTCTTTAATGGACGAGCAGTACTTC	CASSPPSLMDEQYF	NA	TRBV18	TRBJ2-7	NA
TGTGCCAGTAGGCGAGGGGGCAGCGATGAGCAGTTCTTC	CASRRGGSDEQFF	TRBD1	TRBV19	TRBJ2-1	NA
TGCAGCGTAGAAGTGGGGGAGGGTCAGCCCCAGCATTTT	CSVEVGEGQPQHF	NA	TRBV29-1	TRBJ1-5	NA
TGTGCCAGCAGCTCATACACCGGGGAGCTGTTTTTT	CASSSYTGELFF	NA	TRBV4-1	TRBJ2-2	few